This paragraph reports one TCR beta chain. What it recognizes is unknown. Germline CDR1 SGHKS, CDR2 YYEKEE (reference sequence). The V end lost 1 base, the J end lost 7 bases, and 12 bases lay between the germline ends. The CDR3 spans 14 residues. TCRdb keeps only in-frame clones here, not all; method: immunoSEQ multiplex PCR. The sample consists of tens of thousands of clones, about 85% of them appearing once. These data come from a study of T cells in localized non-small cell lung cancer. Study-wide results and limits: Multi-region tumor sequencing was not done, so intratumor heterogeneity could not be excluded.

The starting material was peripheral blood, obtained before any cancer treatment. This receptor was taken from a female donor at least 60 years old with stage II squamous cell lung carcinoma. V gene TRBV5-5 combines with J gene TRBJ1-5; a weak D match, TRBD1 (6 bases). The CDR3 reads CASSLTGGLQPQHF. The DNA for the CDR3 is TGTGCCAGCAGCTTGACGGGGGGGCTACAGCCCCAGCATTTT.